What follows are 21 T cell receptor beta chains derived from one specimen sequenced in a study of blood T cell repertoires in COVID-19. The method was immunoSEQ multiplex PCR; TCRdb's version includes in-frame clones alone and lacks a portion of them. In the table there are roughly 65,000 clones, around 83% of which are singletons. The sequenced sample consisted of peripheral blood. These receptors originate from a woman of 80 years or more with active or convalescent COVID-19.

This chain links TRBV27 with TRBJ2-7, with TRBD1 matching 7 bases. Losses at the gene ends were 6 bases for V and 4 bases for J; bases not matched to a gene: 9. This CDR3 has 14 amino acids. The germline V gene has CDR1 MNHEY and CDR2 SMNVEV (reference sequence). In nucleotides, the CDR3 is TGTGCCAGCAGGACGACAGGGCTGACGTACGAGCAGTACTTC. It yields the protein CASRTTGLTYEQYF.

This clone was picked up a small number of times. The rearrangement uses TRBV2 and TRBJ1-1; TRBD1 matches at 7 bases. Trimming at V came to 5 bases and at J to 6 bases, leaving 6 bases not matched to a gene. Germline V gene lookup returns CDR1 SNHLY and CDR2 FYNNEI. This CDR3 comprises 13 residues. CDR3 protein: CASSQQGIAEAFF. The CDR3 DNA follows: TGTGCCAGCAGTCAACAGGGGATCGCTGAAGCTTTCTTT.

In its sample, this clone was seen a few times. The V gene is TRBV6-5, the J gene TRBJ2-4; 9 bases are shared with TRBD1. The CDR3 spans 15 residues. V trimming: 6 bases; J trimming: 2 bases; junction bases outside the gene matches: 5. Germline values: CDR1 MNHEY, CDR2 SVGAGI. DNA for the CDR3: TGTGCCAGCAGAAGGACAGGGGTTACCAAAAACATTCAGTACTTC. Its translation: CASRRTGVTKNIQYF.

The chain uses TRBV15 and TRBJ1-5, with TRBD1 identical over 8 bases. The CDR3 sequence is 16 residues long. Trimming took 3 bases from V and 7 from J; bases not matched to a gene: 11. The germline V gene encodes CDR1 LNHNV and CDR2 YYDKDF (reference sequence). CDR3 loop: CATSSGGQAARQPQHF. CDR3 DNA sequence: TGTGCCACCAGCAGTGGGGGACAGGCCGCGCGGCAGCCCCAGCATTTT.

CDR3 DNA sequence: TGTGCCAGTAGTGGACAGCTCTACACTGAAGCTTTCTTT. Translation gives CASSGQLYTEAFF. The chain has TRBV19 and TRBJ1-1, with D possibly matching TRBD1 (6 bases). V lost 5 bases and J 3 bases, leaving 10 bases between the germline ends. The germline V gene encodes CDR1 LNHDA and CDR2 SQIVND (reference sequence). CDR3 length: 13 residues.

The V call is TRBV9, the J call TRBJ2-3, with D unclear. In germline, CDR1 is SGDLS, CDR2 YYNGEE. There are 15 residues in the CDR3. V dropped 0 bases and J dropped 5 bases, with 13 bases sitting between them. Here the CDR3 DNA reads TGTGCCAGCAGCGTAGGTGGGCTTCCAGTAGATACGCAGTATTTT. Amino acid sequence: CASSVGGLPVDTQYF.

J is TRBJ2-7 and V is TRBV28; 7 nucleotides agree with TRBD2. Germline V gene data show CDR1 as MDHEN and CDR2 as SYDVKM. Trimming removed 5 bases from V and 6 bases from J; junction bases left unmatched: 10. The CDR3 length is 14 residues. CDR3 region: CASSIPGTGGEQYF. CDR3 bases: TGTGCCAGCAGTATACCCGGTACGGGGGGCGAGCAGTACTTC.

This clone was seen more than once but under ten times. The chain combines TRBV6-2 or TRBV6-3 with TRBJ1-2, with D maybe TRBD1 (6 bases). CDR3 length equals 17 residues. CDR1 and CDR2 (germline): MNHEY, SVGEGT. V gave up 4 bases and J gave up 6 bases, with 24 bases separating them. CDR3 nucleotides: TGTGCCAGCAGTTTCCACGCACTTACAGGGTCTTTTGATGGCTACACCTTC. It codes for CASSFHALTGSFDGYTF.

This chain uses TRBV7-2 with TRBJ1-4, with 9 bases that match TRBD1. CDR1 and CDR2 from the germline V gene are SGHTA and FQGNSA. This CDR3 region has 15 residues. Unmatched junction bases numbered 9, after V lost 5 bases and J lost 8 bases. CDR3 sequence (DNA): TGTGCCAGCAGCAATTCTGGACAGGGGTTCGAAAAACTGTTTTTT. Protein: CASSNSGQGFEKLFF.

The count of this clone is one. V is TRBV6-1 and J is TRBJ2-1; no clear D gene. The CDR3 is made up of 15 amino acids. V was cut by 7 bases and J by 6 bases, with 19 bases left in between. Germline CDR1 and CDR2: MNHNS and SASEGT. This CDR3 is CASTTSWSQLNEQFF. The DNA for the CDR3 is TGTGCCAGCACTACTTCCTGGTCTCAACTCAATGAGCAGTTCTTC.

J is TRBJ2-5 and V is TRBV5-1; TRBD2 matches 11 bases. Germline values: CDR1 SGHRS, CDR2 YFSETQ. Losses at the gene ends were 4 bases for V and 5 bases for J; bases not matched to a gene: 4. The CDR3 has 14 residues. CDR3 loop: CASSVSGGAETQYF. CDR3 sequence (DNA): TGCGCCAGCAGCGTTAGCGGGGGGGCGGAGACCCAGTACTTC.

The chain couples TRBV29-1 to TRBJ2-3; TRBD2 agrees at 12 bases. In germline, CDR1 is SQVTM, CDR2 ANQGSEA. CDR3 length: 14 residues. The ends lost 6 bases at V and 6 bases at J; junction bases unmatched: 7. The CDR3 loop reads CSVVRTSGVDTQYF. CDR3 coding DNA: TGCAGCGTAGTAAGGACTAGCGGGGTGGATACGCAGTATTTT.

This chain uses TRBV30 with TRBJ1-1; 9 bases are shared with TRBD1. Trimming took 6 bases from V and 3 from J; bases not matched to a gene: 5. The length of the CDR3 is 13 residues. Germline CDR1 reads GTSNPN; CDR2 reads SVGIG (reference sequence). The chain's CDR3 is CACQRTGDTEAFF. CDR3 coding DNA: TGTGCCTGTCAACGGACAGGGGACACTGAAGCTTTCTTT.

The rearrangement links TRBV6-2 or TRBV6-3 to TRBJ2-1, with D possibly matching TRBD1 (6 bases). The CDR3 runs to 16 residues. The V end was cut by 5 bases, the J end by 4 bases, with 18 bases between. CDR1 MNHEY and CDR2 SVGEGT come from the germline V gene. The DNA of the CDR3 is TGTGCCAGCAGTACCGTCGGGACAACCCTTTACAATGAGCAGTTCTTC. This sequence encodes CASSTVGTTLYNEQFF.

The chain employs TRBV3-1 (or the pseudogene TRBV3-2) and TRBJ1-2, with TRBD1 matching over 7 bases. V was pared by 1 base and J by 8 bases, with 7 bases of the junction left unmatched. Germline CDR1 reads LGHDT; CDR2 reads YNNKEL (reference sequence). This CDR3 comprises 14 residues. The CDR3, as DNA: TGTGCCAGCAGCCAAGCGGACAGGATCGGGGGCTACACCTTC. Its translation: CASSQADRIGGYTF.

Only a few counts were recorded for this clone. This sequence joins TRBV5-1 and TRBJ2-1; 8 positions match TRBD1. From germline, CDR1 is SGHRS and CDR2 YFSETQ. Trimming cost V 1 base and J 6 bases; bases outside gene matches: 15. The CDR3 runs 18 residues. The CDR3 loop reads CASSLTAPGQVIVNEQFF. The CDR3 coding sequence is TGCGCCAGCAGCTTGACGGCCCCGGGACAGGTTATTGTCAATGAGCAGTTCTTC.

The chain has TRBV9 and TRBJ2-2, with unresolved D. The germline V and J ends were trimmed by 4 bases and 3 bases, with 10 bases remaining between them. This CDR3 has 14 amino acids. In germline, CDR1 is SGDLS, CDR2 YYNGEE. The DNA for the CDR3 is TGTGCCAGCAGCAGTCGTGGAGACACCGGGGAGCTGTTTTTT. Its translation: CASSSRGDTGELFF.

The chain combines TRBV2 with TRBJ1-5, with D possibly TRBD1 on 5 matching bases. Trimming shortened V by 6 bases and J by 1 base, and 16 bases separated the two germline ends. The germline V gene has CDR1 SNHLY and CDR2 FYNNEI. There are 16 residues in the CDR3. CDR3 in amino acids: CASSTLQGRSNQPQHF. The CDR3, as DNA: TGTGCCAGCAGCACCCTCCAGGGTAGGAGCAATCAGCCCCAGCATTTT.

V gene TRBV3-1 (or the pseudogene TRBV3-2) combines with J gene TRBJ2-7, with 9 bases identical to TRBD1. CDR3 length equals 15 residues. Trimming took 1 base from V and 7 from J; bases not matched to a gene: 8. Germline CDR1 and CDR2: LGHDT and YNNKEL (reference sequence). This chain's CDR3 is CASSQVGTGRGEQYF. Here the CDR3 DNA reads TGTGCCAGCAGCCAAGTGGGGACAGGGCGGGGTGAGCAGTACTTC.

This rearrangement joins TRBV23-1 to TRBJ2-7, with 7 nucleotides matching TRBD2. TRBV23-1 is classed as an ORF, of uncertain function. CDR3 size: 16 residues. The CDR3 loop is CVTFSTKGGGGYEQYF. As DNA, the CDR3 is TGCGTCACTTTTTCCACCAAAGGCGGCGGGGGCTACGAGCAGTACTTC.

There are a few counts of this clone. The V and J genes are TRBV5-5 and TRBJ1-2; TRBD1 aligns across 11 bases. Trimming removed 4 bases from V and 1 base from J; junction bases left unmatched: 3. The CDR3 length is 15 residues. CDR1 and CDR2 from the germline V gene are SGHKS and YYEKEE (reference sequence). The DNA for the CDR3 is TGTGCCAGCAGCGAGGGACAGGGGGGTAACTATGGCTACACCTTC. As protein: CASSEGQGGNYGYTF.